The 15 T cell receptor beta chains presented below share a single source sample, sequenced in a study of shared clonotypes between healthy human individuals. Profiled with immunoSEQ multiplex PCR; TCRdb holds only in-frame clones, not every one. The top ten clones hold less than 2% of a sample with 600,000 to 750,000 clones, around 70% of them seen once. Sequencing was carried out using memory CD4+ T cells sorted from blood. Subset noted: CD45RA-negative fraction. Receptors originate from a woman aged 25 to 39 in good health.

The CDR3 DNA reads TGTGCCAGCAGTGGACCGGGAGGATACGAGCAGTACTTC. Translated: CASSGPGGYEQYF. The genes are TRBV2 and TRBJ2-7; 7 nucleotides line up with TRBD2. This CDR3 is 13 amino acids long. V dropped 4 bases and J dropped 4; count of bases not matched to a gene: 4. CDR1 is SNHLY and CDR2 is FYNNEI in the germline V gene.

J is TRBJ2-5 and V is TRBV19; no clear D. CDR3 length: 10 residues. Germline loops: CDR1 LNHDA, CDR2 SQIVND (reference sequence). Trimming left V 7 bases short and J 5 bases short, with 5 bases between. Here the CDR3 DNA reads TGTGCCAGTAAACGGGAGACCCAGTACTTC. Residues: CASKRETQYF.

The chain combines TRBV4-1 with TRBJ2-1, with 11 bases aligning to TRBD1. The CDR3 spans 16 residues. Germline lookup yields CDR1 MGHRA and CDR2 YSYEKL. V lost 4 bases and J lost 4; bases outside the gene matches: 6. CDR3 residues: CASSPGRDRGYNEQFF. The CDR3 region has the DNA TGCGCCAGCAGCCCCGGCCGGGACAGGGGGTACAATGAGCAGTTCTTC.

The chain carries TRBV6-5 and TRBJ1-2, with D perhaps matching TRBD1 (6 bases). Trimming pared 6 bases from V and 6 bases from J, leaving 14 bases between. CDR3 length: 13 residues. CDR1 is MNHEY and CDR2 is SVGAGI in the germline V gene. The CDR3, as DNA: TGTGCCAGCAGATCACAGGGTCTTAATGGCTACACCTTC. It codes for CASRSQGLNGYTF.

The chain combines TRBV6-5 with TRBJ1-3; D call uncertain. The ends were cut back, 6 bases at V and 2 bases at J, with 8 bases in the middle. Per the germline V gene, CDR1 is MNHEY and CDR2 is SVGAGI. This CDR3 comprises 13 residues. The chain's CDR3 is CASSELAGNTIYF. The CDR3 coding sequence is TGTGCCAGCAGCGAGCTAGCTGGAAACACCATATATTTT.

V usage is TRBV29-1 and J usage is TRBJ2-7; 7 bases are shared with TRBD2. Germline CDR1 and CDR2: SQVTM and ANQGSEA. J gave up 1 base and V 5 bases, and 8 bases lay outside the gene matches. The CDR3 is 14 amino acids. The CDR3 reads CSVRPSGASYEQYF. CDR3 sequence (DNA): TGCAGCGTTCGCCCTAGCGGAGCTTCCTACGAGCAGTACTTC.

J is TRBJ2-2 and V is TRBV5-1; TRBD1 aligns across 7 bases. V shed 3 bases, J shed 1 base, and the junction held 3 bases outside the gene matches. Per germline, CDR1 SGHRS and CDR2 YFSETQ. This CDR3 is built from 15 residues. The CDR3 coding sequence is TGCGCCAGCAGCTCGACAGGGAGGAACACCGGGGAGCTGTTTTTT. It yields the protein CASSSTGRNTGELFF.

V gene TRBV5-1 combines with J gene TRBJ2-7; D is perhaps TRBD2 (6 bases). V was pared by 2 bases and J by 4 bases, with 13 bases between. Germline assignment: CDR1 SGHRS and CDR2 YFSETQ. The CDR3 loop spans 14 amino acids. In DNA form, the CDR3 reads TGCGCCAGCAGCTTAACGGGAGATACGTACGAGCAGTACTTC. Its translation is CASSLTGDTYEQYF.

The chain carries TRBV7-6 and TRBJ2-3, with D unclear. The CDR3 is 12 amino acids. The germline CDR1 and CDR2 sequences are SGHVS and FNYEAQ. Trimming left V 3 bases short and J 4 bases short, with 5 bases between. CDR3 sequence reads: CASSFLPDTQYF. Written as DNA, the CDR3 is TGTGCCAGCAGCTTTCTTCCAGATACGCAGTATTTT.

This clone was seen only once. J is TRBJ2-1 and V is TRBV5-1, with 9 bases fitting TRBD1. The CDR3 spans 14 residues. CDR1 and CDR2 from the germline V gene are SGHRS and YFSETQ. V trimming: 6 bases; J trimming: 4 bases; junction bases outside the gene matches: 5. CDR3 residues: CASTPGQGYNEQFF. Here the CDR3 DNA reads TGCGCCAGCACTCCGGGACAGGGTTACAATGAGCAGTTCTTC.

The chain links TRBV28 to TRBJ2-3; perhaps TRBD2 as D (6 bases). CDR1 and CDR2 from the germline V gene are MDHEN and SYDVKM. The CDR3 is made up of 15 amino acids. Trimming removed 6 bases from V and 0 bases from J, with 13 bases in between. CDR3 amino acids: CASRTAGASTDTQYF. CDR3 in DNA: TGTGCCAGCAGGACAGCGGGTGCTAGCACAGATACGCAGTATTTT.

The chain is built from TRBV19 and TRBJ2-3, with D perhaps matching TRBD1 (6 bases). This CDR3 spans 11 amino acids. Per germline, CDR1 LNHDA and CDR2 SQIVND (reference sequence). The V end lost 6 bases, the J end lost 10 bases, and 11 bases lay between the germline ends. CDR3: CASRMAGAQYF. CDR3 coding DNA: TGTGCCAGTAGAATGGCAGGGGCGCAGTATTTT.

This clone has just a few counts. The chain is built from TRBV6-6 and TRBJ1-1; D uncertain. Germline CDR1 reads MNHNY; CDR2 reads SVGAGI (reference sequence). The CDR3 runs 14 residues. V lost 0 bases to trimming and J lost 8 bases, with 13 bases between them. CDR3 amino acids: CASSYSRPRVEAFF. The CDR3, as DNA: TGTGCCAGCAGTTACTCCCGTCCCCGGGTGGAAGCTTTCTTT.

This clone came up once. Other DNA sequences from this sample encode an identical CDR3 as well. This CDR3 reads CASSLSLAKNIQYF. In DNA form, the CDR3 reads TGTGCCAGCAGTTTATCTTTAGCCAAAAACATTCAGTACTTC. The chain combines TRBV28 with TRBJ2-4; D is ambiguous. With 1 base removed from V and 0 bases from J, the gap between germline ends came to 4 bases. This CDR3 is 14 amino acids long. Germline V gene sequence: CDR1 MDHEN, CDR2 SYDVKM.

V and J are TRBV28 and TRBJ1-2; 7 nucleotides align to TRBD1. The trim removed 4 bases at V and 8 bases at J, leaving 10 bases unmatched. Germline CDR1 reads MDHEN; CDR2 reads SYDVKM. This CDR3 is 14 amino acids long. CDR3 amino acids: CASSYSATGKGYTF. The CDR3 DNA sequence: TGTGCCAGCAGTTACTCTGCGACAGGGAAGGGCTACACCTTC.